The subject of this entry is one T cell receptor (beta chain). Unique molecular identifiers were used in preparing the TCRbeta library. One entry per CDR3 protein results from TCRdb running MiXCR on the PCR reads. The sample yields fewer than 400,000 distinct CDR3 sequences, roughly 21% seen once. This sample was taken from a study of T-cell reconstitution after alpha-beta-depleted transplantation in children. Germline CDR1 and CDR2: SEHNR and FQNEAQ (reference sequence). The CDR3 consists of 11 residues. With 5 bases removed from V and 11 bases from J, the gap between germline ends came to 12 bases. Sequencing used PBMCs from the stem cell graft donor, obtained from the stem cell graft. The TCR comes from a human donor who donated a stem cell graft to a child with acute myeloid leukemia. The chain joins TRBV7-9 to TRBJ1-1; D remains unclear. CDR3 bases: TGTGCCAGCAGCCCTAACCGCAGGGCTTTCTTT. Translation gives CASSPNRRAFF.